This TCR beta chain comes out of a study of blood T cell repertoires in COVID-19. Produced via immunoSEQ multiplex PCR; TCRdb's table is partial and in-frame only. This sample carries 300,000 to 450,000 clones, around nine tenths of them seen once, and the ten largest clones take over 0.9%. The CDR3 loop spans 16 amino acids. The rearrangement joins TRBV21-1 to TRBJ1-2. TRBV21-1 is deemed a pseudogene. Input material: PBMCs or T cells enriched from blood (not recorded which). This receptor was obtained from a woman in her twenties or thirties who had been exposed to COVID-19. CDR3 sequence: CASSQGSSRQNYGYTF. Written as DNA, the CDR3 is TGTGCCAGCAGCCAAGGGAGCTCACGGCAGAACTATGGCTACACCTTC.